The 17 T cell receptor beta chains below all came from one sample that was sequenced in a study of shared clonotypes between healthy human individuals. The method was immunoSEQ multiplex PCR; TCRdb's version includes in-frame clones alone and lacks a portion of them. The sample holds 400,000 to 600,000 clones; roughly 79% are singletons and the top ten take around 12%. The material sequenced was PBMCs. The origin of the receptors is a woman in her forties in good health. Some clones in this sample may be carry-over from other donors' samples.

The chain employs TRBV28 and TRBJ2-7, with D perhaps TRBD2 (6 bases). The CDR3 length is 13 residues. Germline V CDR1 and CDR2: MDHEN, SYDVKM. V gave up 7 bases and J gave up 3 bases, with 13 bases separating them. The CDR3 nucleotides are TGTGCCAGCACCCTTTCGGGGGTCTACGAGCAGTACTTC. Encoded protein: CASTLSGVYEQYF. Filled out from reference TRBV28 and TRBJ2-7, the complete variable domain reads DVKVTQSSRYLVKRTGEKVFLECVQDMDHENMFWYRQDPGLGLRLIYFSYDVKMKEKGDIPEGYSVSREKKERFSLILESASTNQTSMYLCASTLSGVYEQYFGPGTRLTVT.

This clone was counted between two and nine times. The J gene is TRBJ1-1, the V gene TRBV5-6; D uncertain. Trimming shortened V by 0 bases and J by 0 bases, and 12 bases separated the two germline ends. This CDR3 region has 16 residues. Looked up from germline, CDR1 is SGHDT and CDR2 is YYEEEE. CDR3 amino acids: CASSLVVSYMNTEAFF. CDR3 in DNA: TGTGCCAGCAGCTTGGTGGTCAGCTACATGAACACTGAAGCTTTCTTT.

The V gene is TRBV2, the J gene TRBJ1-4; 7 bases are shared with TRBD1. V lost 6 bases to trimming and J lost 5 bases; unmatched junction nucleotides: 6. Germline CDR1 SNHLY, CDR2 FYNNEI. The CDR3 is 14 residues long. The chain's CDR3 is CASRKQGLNEKLFF. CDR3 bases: TGTGCCAGCAGGAAACAGGGGTTGAATGAAAAACTGTTTTTT.

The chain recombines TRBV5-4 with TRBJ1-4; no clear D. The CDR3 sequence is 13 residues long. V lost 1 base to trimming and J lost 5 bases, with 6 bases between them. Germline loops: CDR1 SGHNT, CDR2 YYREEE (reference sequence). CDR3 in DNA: TGTGCCAGCAGCTTGTACGGGAATGAAAAACTGTTTTTT. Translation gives CASSLYGNEKLFF.

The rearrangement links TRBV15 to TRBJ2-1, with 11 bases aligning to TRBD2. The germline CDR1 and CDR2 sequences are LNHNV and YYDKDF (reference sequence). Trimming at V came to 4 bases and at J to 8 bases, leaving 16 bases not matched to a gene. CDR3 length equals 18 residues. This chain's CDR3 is CATSKKGSSGRMFYEQFF. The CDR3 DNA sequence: TGTGCCACCAGCAAAAAAGGATCTAGCGGGAGGATGTTTTATGAGCAGTTCTTC.

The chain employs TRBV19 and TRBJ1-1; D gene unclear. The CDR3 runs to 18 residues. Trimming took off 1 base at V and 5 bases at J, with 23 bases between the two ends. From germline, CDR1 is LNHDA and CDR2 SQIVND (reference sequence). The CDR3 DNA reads TGTGCCAGTAGTATAGGCCCAATGGGTCCACTGGGAATAACTGAAGCTTTCTTT. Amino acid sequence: CASSIGPMGPLGITEAFF.

Written as DNA, the CDR3 is TGTGCCAGCAGTCCCTGGGAGGGACAGGGGGCCGAACAGCCCCAGCATTTT. Its translation is CASSPWEGQGAEQPQHF. The chain recombines TRBV28 with TRBJ1-5; 12 nucleotides agree with TRBD1. The CDR3 contains 17 residues. The ends lost 5 bases at V and 7 bases at J; junction bases unmatched: 12. Germline V CDR1 and CDR2: MDHEN, SYDVKM.

DNA for the CDR3: TGTGCCACCAGGGCCCCCCCACAGGGGGGGGGCAATCAGCCCCAGCATTTT. Its protein is CATRAPPQGGGNQPQHF. This rearrangement joins TRBV6-4 to TRBJ1-5; 8 bases agree with TRBD1. The germline V gene encodes CDR1 MRHNA and CDR2 SNTAGT. CDR3 length equals 17 residues. V shed 10 bases and J 2 bases; nucleotides not matched to a gene: 16.

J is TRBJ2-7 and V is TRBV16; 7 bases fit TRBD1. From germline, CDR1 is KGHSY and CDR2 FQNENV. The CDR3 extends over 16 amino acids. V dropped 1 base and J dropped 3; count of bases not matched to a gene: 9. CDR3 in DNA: TGTGCCAGCAGCCAATTCGTCGGGACAGATAACTACGAGCAGTACTTC. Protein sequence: CASSQFVGTDNYEQYF.

The CDR3 coding sequence is TGTGCCTGGAGTGTCATTAACTATGGCTACACCTTC. This gives the protein CAWSVINYGYTF. This chain links TRBV30 with TRBJ1-2; no clear D gene. The CDR3 is 12 amino acids. The germline V and J ends were trimmed by 0 bases and 1 base, with 3 bases remaining between them. CDR1 and CDR2 (germline): GTSNPN, SVGIG (reference sequence).

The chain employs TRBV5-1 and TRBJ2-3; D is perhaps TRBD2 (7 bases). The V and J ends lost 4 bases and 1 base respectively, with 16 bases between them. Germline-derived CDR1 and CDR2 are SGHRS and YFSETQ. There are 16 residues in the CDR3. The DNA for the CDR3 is TGCGCCAGCAGCCGTCGGGGGGCCGGCGGCACAGATACGCAGTATTTT. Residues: CASSRRGAGGTDTQYF.

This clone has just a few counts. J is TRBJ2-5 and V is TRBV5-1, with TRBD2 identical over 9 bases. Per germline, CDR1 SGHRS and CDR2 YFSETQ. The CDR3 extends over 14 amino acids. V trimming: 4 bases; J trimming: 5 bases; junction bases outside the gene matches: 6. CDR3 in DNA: TGCGCCAGCAGCATAGCGGGAGTTCGGGAGACCCAGTACTTC. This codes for CASSIAGVRETQYF.

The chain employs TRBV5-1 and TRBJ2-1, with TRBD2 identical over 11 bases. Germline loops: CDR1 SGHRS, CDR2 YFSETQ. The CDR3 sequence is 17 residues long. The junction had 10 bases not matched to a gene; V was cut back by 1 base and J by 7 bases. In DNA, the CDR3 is TGCGCCAGCAGCTTGTTAGGAGGGCTAGCGGGAGGAAATGAGCAGTTCTTC. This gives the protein CASSLLGGLAGGNEQFF.

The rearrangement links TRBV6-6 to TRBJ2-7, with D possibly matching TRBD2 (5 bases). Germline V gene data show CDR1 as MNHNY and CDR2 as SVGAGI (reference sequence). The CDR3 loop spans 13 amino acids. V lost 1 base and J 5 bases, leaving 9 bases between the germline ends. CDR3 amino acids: CASSYWAGNEQYF. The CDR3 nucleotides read TGTGCCAGCAGTTACTGGGCCGGGAACGAGCAGTACTTC.

The CDR3 DNA is TGTGCCAGCAGCGTAGGAACCTACGGGGAGCTGTTTTTT. The encoded protein is CASSVGTYGELFF. The chain links TRBV9 to TRBJ2-2; D call uncertain. Trimming stripped 0 bases from V and 7 bases from J, with 7 bases between. Germline values: CDR1 SGDLS, CDR2 YYNGEE. The CDR3 has 13 amino acids.

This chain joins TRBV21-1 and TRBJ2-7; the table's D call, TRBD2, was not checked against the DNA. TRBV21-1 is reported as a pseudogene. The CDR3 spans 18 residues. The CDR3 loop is CASVKRATGLAGSYEQYF. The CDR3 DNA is TGTGCCAGCGTAAAACGGGCAACCGGACTAGCGGGAAGCTACGAGCAGTACTTC.

CDR3 nucleotide sequence: TGTGCCAGCAGCCCGGGGACCCTTTATAATTCACCCCTCCACTTT. Residues: CASSPGTLYNSPLHF. The chain uses TRBV4-2 and TRBJ1-6; TRBD1 is a possible D gene (5 bases). The CDR3 extends over 15 amino acids. V lost 4 bases and J 4 bases, leaving 11 bases between the germline ends. From germline, CDR1 is LGHNA and CDR2 YNFKEQ.